This record looks at one TCR beta chain sequence and its context. No antigen is known for it. This entry comes from a study of OX40 agonist ivuxolimab in advanced cancers. The overall study: Patients were treated with ivuxolimab, an agonistic anti-OX40 (CD134) antibody.

This CDR3 is 18 amino acids long. With 5 bases clipped from V and 2 bases from J, the junction kept 11 bases outside the gene matches. The germline V gene encodes CDR1 SEHNR and CDR2 FQNEAQ (reference sequence). The method was immunoSEQ multiplex PCR; TCRdb's version includes in-frame clones alone and lacks a portion of them. Of about 48,000 clones in the sample, roughly 80% are singletons; the top ten hold roughly 1.1%. Study-wide points: No antigen was identified for the clonally expanded peripheral T cells.

This chain uses TRBV7-9 with TRBJ2-3; 12 bases line up with TRBD1. Sequenced material: CD4+ or CD8+ T cells sorted from blood, taken in a trial of the OX40 agonist ivuxolimab. The TCR originated in an adult with an advanced solid tumor such as melanoma, head and neck, liver or kidney cancer. The CDR3 sequence: CASSPGGTGGILTDTQYF. CDR3 in DNA: TGTGCCAGCAGCCCGGGAGGGACAGGGGGCATTCTCACAGATACGCAGTATTTT.